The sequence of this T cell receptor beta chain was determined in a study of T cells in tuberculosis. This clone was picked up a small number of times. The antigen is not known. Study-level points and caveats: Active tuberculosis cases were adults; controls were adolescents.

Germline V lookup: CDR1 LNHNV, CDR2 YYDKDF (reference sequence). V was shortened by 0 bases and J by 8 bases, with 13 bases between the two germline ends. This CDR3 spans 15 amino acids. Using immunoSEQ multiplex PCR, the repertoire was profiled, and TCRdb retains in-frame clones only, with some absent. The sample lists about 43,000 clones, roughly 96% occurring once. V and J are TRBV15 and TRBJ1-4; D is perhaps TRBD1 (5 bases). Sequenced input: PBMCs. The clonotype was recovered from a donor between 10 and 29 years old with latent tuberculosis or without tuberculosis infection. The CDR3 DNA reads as TGTGCCACCAGCAGAGAGGGGGAGGGGTTCGAAAAACTGTTTTTT. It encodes CATSREGEGFEKLFF.